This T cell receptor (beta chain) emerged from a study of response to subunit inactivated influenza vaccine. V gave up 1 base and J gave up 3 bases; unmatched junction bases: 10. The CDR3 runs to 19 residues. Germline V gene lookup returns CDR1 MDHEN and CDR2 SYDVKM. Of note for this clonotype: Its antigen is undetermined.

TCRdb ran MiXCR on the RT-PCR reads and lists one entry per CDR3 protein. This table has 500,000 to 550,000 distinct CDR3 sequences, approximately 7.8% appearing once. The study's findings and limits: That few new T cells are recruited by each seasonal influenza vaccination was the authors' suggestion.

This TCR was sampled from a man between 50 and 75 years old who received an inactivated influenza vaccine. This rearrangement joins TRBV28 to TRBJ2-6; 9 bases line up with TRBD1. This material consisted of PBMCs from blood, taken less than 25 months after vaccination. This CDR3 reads CASSLSTGGFGFGANVLTF. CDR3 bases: TGTGCCAGCAGTTTATCAACAGGGGGCTTCGGTTTTGGGGCCAACGTCCTGACTTTC.